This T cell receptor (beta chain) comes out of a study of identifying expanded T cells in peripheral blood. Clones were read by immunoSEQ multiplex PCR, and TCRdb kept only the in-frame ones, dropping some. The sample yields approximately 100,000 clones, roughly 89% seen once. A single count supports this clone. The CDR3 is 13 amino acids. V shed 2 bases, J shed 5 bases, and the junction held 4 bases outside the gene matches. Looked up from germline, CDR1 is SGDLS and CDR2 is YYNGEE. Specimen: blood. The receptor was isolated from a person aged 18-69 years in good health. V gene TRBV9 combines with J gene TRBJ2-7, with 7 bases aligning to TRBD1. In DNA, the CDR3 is TGTGCCAGCAGCGTGAGGCAGGGGGACGAGCAGTACTTC. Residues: CASSVRQGDEQYF.